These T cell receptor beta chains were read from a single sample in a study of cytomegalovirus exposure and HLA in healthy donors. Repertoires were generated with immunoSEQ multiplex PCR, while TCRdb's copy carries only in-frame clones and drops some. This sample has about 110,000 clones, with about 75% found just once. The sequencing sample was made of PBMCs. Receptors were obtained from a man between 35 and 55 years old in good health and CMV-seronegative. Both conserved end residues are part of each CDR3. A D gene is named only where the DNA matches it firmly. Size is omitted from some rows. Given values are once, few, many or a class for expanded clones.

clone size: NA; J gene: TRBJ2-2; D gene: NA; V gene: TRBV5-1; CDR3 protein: CASSLFNLSTGELFF; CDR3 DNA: TGCGCCAGCAGCTTGTTCAACTTGAGCACCGGGGAGCTGTTTTTT
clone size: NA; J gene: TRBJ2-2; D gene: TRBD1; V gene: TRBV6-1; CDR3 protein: CASSSTGDTGELFF; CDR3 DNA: TGTGCCAGCAGCTCAACAGGGGACACCGGGGAGCTGTTTTTT
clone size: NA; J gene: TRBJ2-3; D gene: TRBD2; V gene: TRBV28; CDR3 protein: CASSLLAGASTDTQYF; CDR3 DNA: TGTGCCAGCAGTTTACTAGCGGGGGCTAGCACAGATACGCAGTATTTT
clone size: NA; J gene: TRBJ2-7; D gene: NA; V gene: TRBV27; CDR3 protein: CASSLTIGSSYEQYF; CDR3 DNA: TGTGCCAGCAGTTTAACGATCGGGAGCTCCTACGAGCAGTACTTC
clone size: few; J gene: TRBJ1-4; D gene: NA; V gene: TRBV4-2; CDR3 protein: CASSPTDKEKLFF; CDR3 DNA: TGTGCCAGCAGCCCGACCGACAAGGAAAAACTGTTTTTT
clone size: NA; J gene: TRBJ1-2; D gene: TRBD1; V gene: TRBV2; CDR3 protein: CASSDTMDRVYGYTF; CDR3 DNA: TGTGCCAGCAGTGATACGATGGACAGGGTGTATGGCTACACCTTC
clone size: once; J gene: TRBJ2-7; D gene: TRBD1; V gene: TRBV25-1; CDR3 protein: CASSYGGTGSFHEQYF; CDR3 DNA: TGTGCCAGCAGTTATGGCGGGACAGGGAGTTTCCACGAGCAGTACTTC
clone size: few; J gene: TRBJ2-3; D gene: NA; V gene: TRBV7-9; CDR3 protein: CASSGDWLRADTQYF; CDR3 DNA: TGTGCCAGCAGCGGAGACTGGCTGAGGGCAGATACGCAGTATTTT
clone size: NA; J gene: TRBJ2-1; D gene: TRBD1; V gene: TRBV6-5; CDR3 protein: CASSSIGQGWNNEQFF; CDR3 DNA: TGTGCCAGCAGTTCCATCGGACAGGGCTGGAACAATGAGCAGTTCTTC
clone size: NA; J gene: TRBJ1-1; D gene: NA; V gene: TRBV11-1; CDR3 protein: CASSLISANTEAFF; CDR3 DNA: TGTGCCAGCAGCTTGATCAGTGCGAACACTGAAGCTTTCTTT
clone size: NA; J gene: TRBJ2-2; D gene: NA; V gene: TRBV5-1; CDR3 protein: CASSLWAPGESAGELFF; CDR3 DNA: TGCGCCAGCAGCTTGTGGGCCCCCGGGGAATCGGCCGGGGAGCTGTTTTTT
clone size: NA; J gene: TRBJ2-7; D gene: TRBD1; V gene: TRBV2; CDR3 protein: CASSGTGYEQYF; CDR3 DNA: TGTGCCAGCAGTGGGACAGGTTACGAGCAGTACTTC
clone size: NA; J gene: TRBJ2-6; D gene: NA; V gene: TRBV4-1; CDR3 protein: CASSQEQSSGANVLTF; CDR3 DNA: TGCGCCAGCAGCCAAGAACAGAGCTCTGGGGCCAACGTCCTGACTTTC
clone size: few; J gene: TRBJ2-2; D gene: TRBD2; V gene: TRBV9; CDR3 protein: CASSPWTSGGSGELFF; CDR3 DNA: TGTGCCAGCAGCCCCTGGACTAGCGGGGGATCGGGGGAGCTGTTTTTT
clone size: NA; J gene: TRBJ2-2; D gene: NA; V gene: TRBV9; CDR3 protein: CASSLRLEPGELFF; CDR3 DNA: TGTGCCAGCAGCCTCCGACTAGAGCCCGGGGAGCTGTTTTTT
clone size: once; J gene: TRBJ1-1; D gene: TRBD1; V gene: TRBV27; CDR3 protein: CASSPGTGRTWNTEAFF; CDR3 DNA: TGTGCCAGCAGTCCTGGGACAGGGAGGACGTGGAACACTGAAGCTTTCTTT
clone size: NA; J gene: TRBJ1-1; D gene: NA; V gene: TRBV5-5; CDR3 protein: CASSFQGMNTEAFF; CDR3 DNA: TGTGCCAGCAGCTTTCAGGGGATGAACACTGAAGCTTTCTTT
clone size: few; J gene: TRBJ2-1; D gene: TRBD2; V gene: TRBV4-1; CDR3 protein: CASKVTGGSYNEQFF; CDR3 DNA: TGCGCCAGCAAGGTTACGGGGGGTTCATACAATGAGCAGTTCTTC
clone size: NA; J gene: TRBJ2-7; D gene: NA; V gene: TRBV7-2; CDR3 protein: CASSVPTRSHAEQYF; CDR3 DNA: TGTGCCAGCAGCGTCCCGACTAGATCCCACGCCGAGCAGTACTTC
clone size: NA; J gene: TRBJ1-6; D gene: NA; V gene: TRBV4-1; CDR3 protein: CASRALDLISYNSPLHF; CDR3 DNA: TGCGCCAGCAGGGCTCTAGACCTAATCTCCTATAATTCACCCCTCCACTTT
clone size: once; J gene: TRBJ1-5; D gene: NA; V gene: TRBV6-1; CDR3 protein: CASSESGTNQPQHF; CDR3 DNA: TGTGCCAGCAGTGAAAGCGGCACTAATCAGCCCCAGCATTTT
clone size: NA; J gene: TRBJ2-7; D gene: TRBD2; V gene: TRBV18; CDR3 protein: CASSLSGGTYEQYF; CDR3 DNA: TGTGCCAGCTCACTAAGCGGGGGGACCTACGAGCAGTACTTC
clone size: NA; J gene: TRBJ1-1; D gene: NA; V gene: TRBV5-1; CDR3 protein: CASSTGQLKEAFF; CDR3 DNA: TGCGCCAGCAGCACCGGACAGCTAAAGGAAGCTTTCTTT
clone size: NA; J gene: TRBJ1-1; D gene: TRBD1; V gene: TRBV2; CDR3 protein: CASRRGRLDTEAFF; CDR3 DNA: TGTGCCAGCAGGAGGGGGCGTCTCGACACTGAAGCTTTCTTT
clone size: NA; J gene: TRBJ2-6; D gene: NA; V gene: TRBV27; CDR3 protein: CASSPISGANVLTF; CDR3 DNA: TGTGCCAGCAGTCCTATCTCTGGGGCCAACGTCCTGACTTTC
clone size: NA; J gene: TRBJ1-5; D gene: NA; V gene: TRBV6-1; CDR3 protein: CASSDGRIRGSNQPQHF; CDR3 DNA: TGTGCCAGCAGTGATGGTCGCATTAGAGGAAGCAATCAGCCCCAGCATTTT
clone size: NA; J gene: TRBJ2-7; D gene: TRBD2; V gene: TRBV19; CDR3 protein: CASSKELAISSYEQYF; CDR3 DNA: TGTGCCAGTAGTAAGGAACTAGCGATAAGCTCCTACGAGCAGTACTTC
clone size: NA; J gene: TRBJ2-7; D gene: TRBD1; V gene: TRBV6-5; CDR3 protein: CASSYSGQGSYEQYF; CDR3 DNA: TGTGCCAGCAGTTACTCGGGACAGGGGTCCTACGAGCAGTACTTC
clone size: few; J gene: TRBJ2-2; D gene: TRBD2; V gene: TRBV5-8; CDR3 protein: CASSLRGDTGELFF; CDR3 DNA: TGTGCCAGCAGCCTCCGGGGGGACACCGGGGAGCTGTTTTTT
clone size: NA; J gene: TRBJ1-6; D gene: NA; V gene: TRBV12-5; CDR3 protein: CASGLVSRDIRSYNSPLHF; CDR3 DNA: TGTGCTAGTGGTTTGGTCTCGAGGGACATACGCTCCTATAATTCACCCCTCCACTTT
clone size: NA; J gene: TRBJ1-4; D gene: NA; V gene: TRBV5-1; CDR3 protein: CASSSTGISEKLFF; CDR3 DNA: TGCGCCAGCAGCTCCACAGGGATATCTGAAAAACTGTTTTTT
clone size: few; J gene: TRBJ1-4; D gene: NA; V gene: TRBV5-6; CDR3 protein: CASSWTGEKSNEKLFF; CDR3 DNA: TGTGCCAGCAGCTGGACCGGGGAAAAGAGTAATGAAAAACTGTTTTTT
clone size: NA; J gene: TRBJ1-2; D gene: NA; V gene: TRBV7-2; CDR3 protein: CASSLGSGTQGLGYTF; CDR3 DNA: TGTGCCAGCAGCTTAGGTTCAGGGACACAGGGTTTAGGCTACACCTTC